These T cell receptor beta chains were read from a single sample in a study of cytomegalovirus exposure and HLA in healthy donors. The table came from immunoSEQ multiplex PCR; TCRdb's copy has only in-frame clones and leaves some out. This sample has around 140,000 clones, with approximately 80% found just once. Sequencing input: PBMCs. The source is a male donor in good health and CMV-seronegative. Both conserved end residues are trimmed from each CDR3.

>TRBV7-8
ASSMTSGGPSSYEQY
>TRBV29-1
SVLLAAYEQY
>TRBV29-1
SVDGGGGGIQY
>TRBV18
ASSPGQGETQY
>TRBV5-1
ASSQWDSGREQY
>TRBV9
ASSVVGGLQETQY
>TRBV28
ASTKDRVYGYT
>TRBV19
ASSIERGFLGLTEKLF
>TRBV5-6
ASNLRRLAYEQY
>TRBV6-1
ASSEPGQGLETQY
>TRBV7-3
ASSSLTVAGELF
>TRBV29-1
SVPKRAPTDTQY
>TRBV10-2
ASTVPGTRPNEQF
>TRBV7-9
ASSLASTGELF
>TRBV7-2
ASSLGWRGQETQY